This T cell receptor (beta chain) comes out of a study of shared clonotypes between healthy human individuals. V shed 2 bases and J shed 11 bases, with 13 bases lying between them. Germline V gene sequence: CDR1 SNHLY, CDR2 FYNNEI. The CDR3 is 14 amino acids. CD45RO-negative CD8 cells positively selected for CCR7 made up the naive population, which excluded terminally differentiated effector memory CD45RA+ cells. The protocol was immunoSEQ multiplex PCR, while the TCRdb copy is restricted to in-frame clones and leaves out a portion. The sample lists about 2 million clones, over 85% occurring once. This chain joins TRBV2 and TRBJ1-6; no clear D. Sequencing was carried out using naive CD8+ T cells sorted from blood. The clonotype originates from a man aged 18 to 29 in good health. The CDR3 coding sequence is TGTGCCAGCAGTGAAAACGGAGGCGATCCACCCCTCCACTTT. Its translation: CASSENGGDPPLHF.